Presented here are 30 T cell receptor beta chains from one specimen sequenced in a study of post-analysis software for immune sequencing data. Whole-study findings and limits: There were five TRBV segments more frequent in patients than controls, and TRBV5-6, TRBV5-1 and TRBV20-1 were among them.

These receptors' antigens are unknown. Incorporated into the TCR beta cDNA libraries were unique molecular identifiers, which served to reduce PCR and sequencing biases. One entry per CDR3 protein, called by TCRdb with MiXCR from the PCR reads. The sample contains 820,000 or so distinct CDR3 sequences, 53% of which appear only once. The material sequenced was blood. All receptors come from a girl aged 5-17 years with multiple sclerosis.

The chain uses TRBV10-2 and TRBJ1-6, with TRBD1 matching over 7 bases. Germline trimming cut 6 bases from V and 12 bases from J; bases unmatched to any gene: 11. This CDR3 comprises 14 residues. Per germline, CDR1 WSHSY and CDR2 SAAADI. Written as DNA, the CDR3 is TGCGCCAGCAGGCAGAACAGGGGCTCAGAACCCCTCCACTTT. This codes for CASRQNRGSEPLHF.

This clonotype appeared a few times. The V and J genes are TRBV5-1 and TRBJ1-1; the D is unclear. The germline V gene encodes CDR1 SGHRS and CDR2 YFSETQ. V lost 2 bases, J lost 1 base, and 12 bases lay in between. The CDR3 loop spans 15 amino acids. The CDR3 DNA is TGCGCCAGCAGCTTCTTCCCGGGTCCGAACACTGAAGCTTTCTTT. It specifies CASSFFPGPNTEAFF.

This chain connects TRBV20-1 to TRBJ2-1; 10 bases agree with TRBD2. The CDR3 runs 13 residues. From germline, CDR1 is DFQATT and CDR2 SNEGSKA (reference sequence). The V gene end was trimmed by 5 bases and the J gene end by 6 bases; junction bases not matched to a gene: 4. DNA of the CDR3: TGCAGTGCTTGGACTAGCGGTGTCAATGAGCAGTTCTTC. Residues: CSAWTSGVNEQFF.

The chain is built from TRBV24-1 and TRBJ2-3; D unresolved. CDR1 and CDR2 from the germline V gene are KGHDR and SFDVKD. The CDR3 sequence is 15 residues long. The V end was cut by 7 bases, the J end by 2 bases, with 15 bases between. This CDR3 reads CATRIKGDYTDTQYF. For the CDR3, the DNA is TGTGCCACCAGGATAAAGGGCGATTACACAGATACGCAGTATTTT.

The genes are TRBV20-1 and TRBJ2-3, with D uncertain. This CDR3 spans 13 amino acids. Germline values: CDR1 DFQATT, CDR2 SNEGSKA (reference sequence). Trimming cost V 0 bases and J 6 bases, with 10 bases left between them. The chain's CDR3 is CSARDHRRDTQYF. In DNA, the CDR3 is TGCAGTGCTAGAGATCACAGAAGGGATACGCAGTATTTT.

This chain joins TRBV7-3 and TRBJ1-6; 10 nucleotides align to TRBD1. V gave up 5 bases and J gave up 9 bases; unmatched junction bases: 7. The CDR3 has 15 amino acids. Germline CDR1 SGHTA, CDR2 FQGTGA. The CDR3 is CASSAGDRGTSPLHF. As DNA, the CDR3 is TGTGCCAGCAGCGCTGGGGACAGGGGAACTTCACCCCTCCACTTT.

J is TRBJ2-5 and V is TRBV29-1, with 9 bases fitting TRBD1. The germline V gene has CDR1 SQVTM and CDR2 ANQGSEA. Losses at the gene ends were 1 base for V and 4 bases for J; bases not matched to a gene: 4. The CDR3 covers 14 residues. Here the CDR3 DNA reads TGCAGCGTTGAAGGGCTGGGACAGGGAGAGACCCAGTACTTC. It translates to CSVEGLGQGETQYF.

CDR3 DNA: TGTGCCAGCAGCCAAGACCGACTAGCGGGGGGCACAGATACGCAGTATTTT. Translating it yields CASSQDRLAGGTDTQYF. This sequence joins TRBV3-1 and TRBJ2-3; 12 bases line up with TRBD2. This CDR3 has 17 residues. Germline V gene data show CDR1 as LGHDT and CDR2 as YNNKEL (reference sequence). The V segment lost 0 bases and the J segment 1 base; nucleotides outside the gene matches: 2.

V usage is TRBV20-1 and J usage is TRBJ2-3, with 9 bases aligning to TRBD2. Germline V CDR1 and CDR2: DFQATT, SNEGSKA (reference sequence). The CDR3 runs 16 residues. The CDR3 spells CSINPLTSGRTDTQYF. The CDR3 coding sequence is TGCAGCATAAATCCTTTGACTAGCGGACGCACAGATACGCAGTATTTT.

V gene TRBV3-1 combines with J gene TRBJ1-5; possibly TRBD1 for D (6 bases). V shed 1 base and J shed 7 bases, with 20 bases lying between them. The CDR3 is 17 amino acids. Germline-derived CDR1 and CDR2 are LGHDT and YNNKEL (reference sequence). In DNA form, the CDR3 reads TGTGCCAGCAGCCAAGCTGGGACACGAAGACCGGGACAGCCCCAGCATTTT. The encoded protein is CASSQAGTRRPGQPQHF.

This clonotype was seen more than once but under ten times. The rearrangement uses TRBV10-2 and TRBJ2-1; 7 bases fit TRBD2. The CDR3 runs 17 residues. Germline V gene lookup returns CDR1 WSHSY and CDR2 SAAADI. V dropped 1 base and J dropped 2; count of bases not matched to a gene: 8. The CDR3 bases are TGCGCCAGCAGTGAGTTTAGCGGTGGGAGGGCCTACAATGAGCAGTTCTTC. This translates into CASSEFSGGRAYNEQFF.

This rearrangement joins TRBV5-1 to TRBJ1-4; D not resolved. CDR3 length equals 17 residues. Germline V lookup: CDR1 SGHRS, CDR2 YFSETQ. Between the trimmed V and J ends, which lost 1 base and 0 bases, there was a span of 13 bases. The CDR3 coding sequence is TGCGCCAGCAGCTTGAATCCGGGTGGTGCAACTAATGAAAAACTGTTTTTT. It is translated as CASSLNPGGATNEKLFF. Full variable domain (remainder filled in from reference TRBV5-1 and TRBJ1-4): KAGVTQTPRYLIKTRGQQVTLSCSPISGHRSVSWYQQTPGQGLQFLFEYFSETQRNKGNFPGRFSGRQFSNSRSEMNVSTLELGDSALYLCASSLNPGGATNEKLFFGSGTQLSVL.

This chain links TRBV18 with TRBJ2-7; D ambiguous. V was pared by 1 base and J by 5 bases, with 9 bases between. The CDR3 loop spans 13 amino acids. Germline V gene lookup returns CDR1 KGHSH and CDR2 LQKENI. This chain's CDR3 is CASSPLGSNEQYF. In DNA form, the CDR3 reads TGTGCCAGCTCACCACTTGGATCCAACGAGCAGTACTTC.

The V and J genes are TRBV20-1 and TRBJ2-1; 12 bases fit TRBD2. This CDR3 region has 16 residues. Germline V gene sequence: CDR1 DFQATT, CDR2 SNEGSKA (reference sequence). The V and J ends lost 3 bases and 4 bases, in that order; junction bases with no gene match: 7. CDR3 region: CSARNGLAGRYNEQFF. CDR3 coding DNA: TGCAGTGCTAGGAACGGACTAGCGGGGAGGTACAATGAGCAGTTCTTC.

This clonotype has just a few counts. The chain links TRBV12-3 or TRBV12-4 to TRBJ2-1; D is undetermined. The CDR3 consists of 12 residues. V was shortened by 5 bases and J by 7 bases, with 9 bases between the two germline ends. The CDR3 DNA reads as TGTGCCAGCAGTATACTGGAAAATGAGCAGTTCTTC. Encoded protein: CASSILENEQFF.

The chain links TRBV12-3 or TRBV12-4 to TRBJ2-5, with 10 positions matching TRBD2. J was trimmed by 11 bases and V by 6 bases; bases with no gene match: 24. This CDR3 region has 18 residues. The CDR3 loop is CASSPRGATGLANYGQYF. Written as DNA, the CDR3 is TGTGCCAGCAGCCCTAGGGGAGCCACGGGACTAGCGAACTACGGGCAGTACTTC.

The chain uses TRBV25-1 and TRBJ2-4, with 9 bases fitting TRBD1. The J call may be mistaken, given a closer DNA end match to TRBJ2-5. The CDR3 totals 11 residues. Germline V lookup: CDR1 MGHDK, CDR2 SYGVNS. CDR3 in amino acids: CASGTGETQYF. The CDR3 DNA reads TGTGCCAGTGGGACAGGGGAGACCCAGTACTTC.

V and J are TRBV6-5 and TRBJ2-3; TRBD2 matches 8 bases. Losses at the gene ends were 2 bases for V and 1 base for J; bases not matched to a gene: 8. The CDR3 extends over 17 amino acids. From germline, CDR1 is MNHEY and CDR2 SVGAGI. CDR3 sequence: CASSYAFPRGGTDTQYF. Written as DNA, the CDR3 is TGTGCCAGCAGTTACGCCTTCCCGCGGGGGGGCACAGATACGCAGTATTTT.

This chain uses TRBV29-1 with TRBJ2-7; no clear D gene. CDR3 length: 12 amino acids. Germline V gives CDR1 SQVTM, CDR2 ANQGSEA. V was trimmed by 4 bases and J by 3 bases, leaving 10 bases between them. Written as DNA, the CDR3 is TGCAGCGTTGGCGATCCCTTCTACGAGCAGTACTTC. This translates into CSVGDPFYEQYF.

The chain recombines TRBV7-3 with TRBJ2-1; 9 bases agree with TRBD1. V was pared by 3 bases and J by 6 bases, with 6 bases of the junction left unmatched. Germline lookup yields CDR1 SGHTA and CDR2 FQGTGA. The CDR3 has 15 residues. The CDR3 region has the DNA TGTGCCAGCAGCTTCAGGGGACAGGGTATCAATGAGCAGTTCTTC. Amino acids: CASSFRGQGINEQFF.

The chain combines TRBV2 with TRBJ2-6, with D uncertain. Deletions cut 9 bases from V and 12 bases from J, with 15 bases between. Germline assignment: CDR1 SNHLY and CDR2 FYNNEI. The CDR3 consists of 12 residues. This CDR3 is CASNQAAAVLTF. The CDR3 DNA reads as TGTGCCAGTAACCAAGCCGCCGCCGTCCTGACTTTC. Drawing the rest from reference TRBV2 and TRBJ2-6, the complete variable domain is EPEVTQTPSHQVTQMGQEVILRCVPISNHLYFYWYRQILGQKVEFLVSFYNNEISEKSEIFDDQFSVERPDGSNFTLKIRSTKLEDSAMYFCASNQAAAVLTFGAGSRLTVL.

The V call is TRBV2, the J call TRBJ2-3, with TRBD1 matching 7 bases. The V gene end was trimmed by 4 bases and the J gene end by 0 bases; junction bases not matched to a gene: 7. Germline V gives CDR1 SNHLY, CDR2 FYNNEI. The CDR3 has 16 amino acids. The CDR3 coding sequence is TGTGCCAGCAGTGCCCAAGGACAGGTTAGCACAGATACGCAGTATTTT. This encodes CASSAQGQVSTDTQYF.

The J gene is TRBJ2-7, the V gene TRBV7-2; TRBD1 is a possible D gene (6 bases). V lost 5 bases and J 0 bases, leaving 14 bases between the germline ends. Germline V gene data show CDR1 as SGHTA and CDR2 as FQGNSA. This CDR3 comprises 15 residues. The CDR3 loop is CASSTSRTVSYEQYF. In DNA form, the CDR3 reads TGTGCCAGCAGCACCTCGAGGACAGTCTCCTACGAGCAGTACTTC.

This clonotype was seen more than once but under ten times. The rearrangement joins TRBV7-9 to TRBJ2-5; D might be TRBD1 or TRBD2, each matching 6 bases. Germline CDR1 reads SEHNR; CDR2 reads FQNEAQ (reference sequence). Trimming stripped 5 bases from V and 7 bases from J, with 20 bases between. The CDR3 is 15 amino acids. The CDR3 DNA follows: TGTGCCAGCAGCCAAACAGGGACTCCCCGGGGGACCCAGTACTTC. This codes for CASSQTGTPRGTQYF.

V gene TRBV27 combines with J gene TRBJ1-2, with D hard to call. The CDR3 is made up of 14 amino acids. The germline V and J ends were trimmed by 3 bases and 8 bases, with 16 bases remaining between them. Germline V lookup: CDR1 MNHEY, CDR2 SMNVEV (reference sequence). CDR3 DNA sequence: TGTGCCAGCAGTTTTAGCCGTTCGGGAGGCGGCTACACCTTC. Translating gives CASSFSRSGGGYTF.

The CDR3 nucleotides are TGTGCCAGCAGTCTCCGGACAGGGGCTAACTATGGCTACACCTTC. It yields the protein CASSLRTGANYGYTF. J is TRBJ1-2 and V is TRBV12-3 or TRBV12-4; 9 nucleotides align to TRBD1. V was clipped by 5 bases and J by 0 bases; unmatched bases: 4. The CDR3 sequence is 15 residues long.

The chain has TRBV14 and TRBJ2-1, with 10 bases lining up with TRBD2. This CDR3 comprises 16 residues. Losses at the gene ends were 2 bases for V and 5 bases for J; bases not matched to a gene: 6. Germline V gives CDR1 SGHDN, CDR2 FVKESK. The CDR3 DNA reads TGTGCCAGCAGCCAACTACTAGCGGGGACTAACAATGAGCAGTTCTTC. It specifies CASSQLLAGTNNEQFF.

The V gene is TRBV24-1, the J gene TRBJ2-3; D remains unclear. The CDR3 loop spans 15 amino acids. The V end lost 7 bases, the J end lost 1 base, and 14 bases lay between the germline ends. Germline CDR1 is KGHDR and CDR2 is SFDVKD. The CDR3 bases are TGTGCCACCAGCCAACCTGATTCCGGCACAGATACGCAGTATTTT. It yields the protein CATSQPDSGTDTQYF.

This sequence joins TRBV29-1 and TRBJ1-1; D not certain. The V and J ends lost 3 bases and 1 base respectively, with 9 bases between them. Germline CDR1 reads SQVTM; CDR2 reads ANQGSEA. This CDR3 comprises 13 residues. DNA for the CDR3: TGCAGCGTTGAGGCTAGAGCGAACACTGAAGCTTTCTTT. Its protein product is CSVEARANTEAFF.

The gene calls are TRBV10-3 and TRBJ2-1, with 9 bases aligning to TRBD2. After removal of 10 bases from V and 0 bases from J, the junction contained 1 base not matched to a gene. Germline lookup yields CDR1 ENHRY and CDR2 SYGVKD. The CDR3 length is 13 residues. The CDR3 protein is CANSGSSYNEQFF. In nucleotides, the CDR3 is TGTGCCAATAGCGGGAGCTCCTACAATGAGCAGTTCTTC.